These 28 T cell receptor beta chains were all obtained from the same sample, sequenced in a study of blood T cell repertoires in COVID-19. Sequenced by immunoSEQ multiplex PCR; TCRdb stores in-frame clones only, minus some. The sample lists 200,000 to 300,000 clones; nearly 95% were seen once. Sequences were obtained from peripheral blood. The receptors were gathered from a man aged 30-40 years with COVID-19, enrolled during active disease.

The chain joins TRBV5-6 to TRBJ1-5; no reliable D call. The CDR3 contains 14 residues. CDR1 is SGHDT and CDR2 is YYEEEE in the germline V gene. V gave up 4 bases and J gave up 4 bases, with 12 bases separating them. The CDR3 bases are TGTGCCAGCAGCCGGGGATCGCTTAATCAGCCCCAGCATTTT. Translated, it gives CASSRGSLNQPQHF.

The chain combines TRBV5-1 with TRBJ2-5, with 9 bases fitting TRBD1. V gave up 2 bases and J gave up 4 bases; unmatched junction bases: 6. This CDR3 spans 15 amino acids. The germline gives CDR1 SGHRS, CDR2 YFSETQ. CDR3 sequence (DNA): TGCGCCAGCAGCTTACCGGGACAGGGTAGAGAGACCCAGTACTTC. It specifies CASSLPGQGRETQYF.

The J gene is TRBJ2-7, the V gene TRBV13, with 8 bases fitting TRBD1. This CDR3 is 15 amino acids long. After removal of 4 bases from V and 1 base from J, the junction contained 6 bases not matched to a gene. Germline V gives CDR1 PRHDT, CDR2 FYEKMQ (reference sequence). This CDR3 reads CASSSPGTGSYEQYF. The CDR3 coding sequence is TGTGCCAGCAGCTCTCCGGGGACAGGATCCTACGAGCAGTACTTC. Combining the CDR3 with reference TRBV13 and TRBJ2-7 gives the whole variable domain AAGVIQSPRHLIKEKRETATLKCYPIPRHDTVYWYQQGPGQDPQFLISFYEKMQSDKGSIPDRFSAQQFSDYHSELNMSSLELGDSALYFCASSSPGTGSYEQYFGPGTRLTVT.

The chain recombines TRBV30 with TRBJ1-4; 7 bases agree with TRBD1. The CDR3 consists of 13 residues. Per the germline V gene, CDR1 is GTSNPN and CDR2 is SVGIG (reference sequence). J lost 5 bases, V lost 8 bases, and 8 bases had no gene match. CDR3 bases: TGTGCCAGATCCGGGACAGAAAATGAAAAACTGTTTTTT. Amino acid sequence: CARSGTENEKLFF. Filled out from reference TRBV30 and TRBJ1-4, the complete variable domain reads SQTIHQWPATLVQPVGSPLSLECTVEGTSNPNLYWYRQAAGRGLQLLFYSVGIGQISSEVPQNLSASRPQDRQFILSSKKLLLSDSGFYLCARSGTENEKLFFGSGTQLSVL.

The rearrangement uses TRBV4-1 and TRBJ2-3; D not certain. The V end lost 1 base, the J end lost 6 bases, and 5 bases lay between the germline ends. In germline, CDR1 is MGHRA, CDR2 YSYEKL. The CDR3 contains 12 residues. CDR3 sequence reads: CASSQVMDTQYF. The CDR3 DNA sequence: TGCGCCAGCAGCCAAGTCATGGATACGCAGTATTTT.

J is TRBJ1-1 and V is TRBV28; TRBD1 is a possible D gene (6 bases). V lost 8 bases and J 1 base, leaving 17 bases between the germline ends. This CDR3 region has 15 residues. Germline V CDR1 and CDR2: MDHEN, SYDVKM. CDR3 sequence: CASLSGAGANTEAFF. CDR3 nucleotide sequence: TGTGCCAGCCTCTCAGGGGCAGGTGCGAACACTGAAGCTTTCTTT.

This chain links TRBV11-2 with TRBJ2-7; no definite D call. Germline V CDR1 and CDR2: SGHAT, FQNNGV. Deletions cut 0 bases from V and 0 bases from J, with 9 bases between. The CDR3 contains 15 residues. The CDR3 region has the DNA TGTGCCAGCAGCTTAGATCCCGGTAGCTCCTACGAGCAGTACTTC. Encoded protein: CASSLDPGSSYEQYF.

This clone appeared once. The rearrangement joins TRBV4-1 to TRBJ2-7, with D tentatively TRBD2 (5 bases). CDR1 is MGHRA and CDR2 is YSYEKL in the germline V gene. V was pared by 1 base and J by 0 bases, with 13 bases between. The CDR3 has 16 amino acids. The CDR3 bases are TGCGCCAGCAGCCAAGTTGGAGCGGAGAGCTCCTACGAGCAGTACTTC. Translated: CASSQVGAESSYEQYF.

This sequence joins TRBV5-6 and TRBJ1-2; the D is unclear. The length of the CDR3 is 13 residues. Trimming cost V 0 bases and J 8 bases, with 11 bases left between them. The germline V gene has CDR1 SGHDT and CDR2 YYEEEE. The CDR3 DNA reads TGTGCCAGCAGCTTGGTGGAGGGCTTGGGCTACACCTTC. This sequence encodes CASSLVEGLGYTF.

The chain employs TRBV4-1 and TRBJ2-1, with no clear D. This CDR3 comprises 17 residues. CDR1 is MGHRA and CDR2 is YSYEKL in the germline V gene. V was shortened by 2 bases and J by 4 bases, with 18 bases between the two germline ends. CDR3 bases: TGCGCCAGCAGCCAAACCCAGGCAAGAAGGAAATACAATGAGCAGTTCTTC. This codes for CASSQTQARRKYNEQFF.

The V gene is TRBV2, the J gene TRBJ1-6, with TRBD1 identical over 9 bases. This CDR3 has 15 amino acids. Germline V gene sequence: CDR1 SNHLY, CDR2 FYNNEI. The J segment lost 7 bases and the V segment lost 1 base, leaving 2 bases of the junction unmatched. The CDR3 DNA follows: TGTGCCAGCAGTGAAGACAGGGGGCGGAATTCACCCCTCCACTTT. Protein: CASSEDRGRNSPLHF.

The chain combines TRBV20-1 with TRBJ1-2, with D possibly matching TRBD1 (6 bases). There are 13 residues in the CDR3. Germline-derived CDR1 and CDR2 are DFQATT and SNEGSKA (reference sequence). The germline V and J ends were trimmed by 3 bases and 8 bases, with 16 bases remaining between them. CDR3 loop: CSASDRIIAGYTF. The CDR3 region has the DNA TGCAGTGCTAGTGACAGGATTATCGCGGGCTACACCTTC.

The chain links TRBV27 to TRBJ2-4, with 8 nucleotides matching TRBD2. Germline V gene data show CDR1 as MNHEY and CDR2 as SMNVEV (reference sequence). With 3 bases clipped from V and 1 base from J, the junction kept 5 bases outside the gene matches. The CDR3 runs 16 residues. In DNA, the CDR3 is TGTGCCAGCAGTTTTGCCGGGGGGGAGGCCAAAAACATTCAGTACTTC. It encodes CASSFAGGEAKNIQYF.

The rearrangement uses TRBV25-1 and TRBJ1-5; D might be TRBD1 (6 bases). Trimming cost V 6 bases and J 2 bases, with 14 bases left between them. The CDR3 is 15 amino acids. Looked up from germline, CDR1 is MGHDK and CDR2 is SYGVNS. The CDR3 DNA reads TGTGCCAGCAGAGCGGCAGGGGAAGGCAATCAGCCCCAGCATTTT. This codes for CASRAAGEGNQPQHF.

The chain has TRBV6-5 and TRBJ1-4, with 7 bases aligning to TRBD1. V lost 4 bases, J lost 7 bases, and 6 bases stayed unmatched. The length of the CDR3 is 14 residues. Germline assignment: CDR1 MNHEY and CDR2 SVGAGI. The CDR3 nucleotides are TGTGCCAGCAGTTTTAGGCAGGGGGGTGAAAAACTGTTTTTT. Translating it yields CASSFRQGGEKLFF.

About this clone: In the same sample, other DNA sequences code for this CDR3. This chain joins TRBV7-9 and TRBJ1-2; D remains unclear. CDR1 and CDR2 (germline): SEHNR, FQNEAQ (reference sequence). Trimming stripped 5 bases from V and 5 bases from J, with 9 bases between. CDR3 length: 12 amino acids. This chain's CDR3 is CASSPTGYGYTF. In nucleotides, the CDR3 is TGTGCCAGCAGCCCGACGGGGTATGGCTACACCTTC.

This clone came up once. The chain is built from TRBV6-6 and TRBJ1-5, with 10 bases identical to TRBD1. Trimming took 4 bases from V and 7 from J; bases not matched to a gene: 10. The CDR3 is made up of 16 amino acids. CDR1 is MNHNY and CDR2 is SVGAGI in the germline V gene (reference sequence). The CDR3 here is CASSWARDRGAQPQHF. CDR3 DNA: TGTGCCAGCAGTTGGGCCCGGGACAGGGGAGCACAGCCCCAGCATTTT.

The chain has TRBV29-1 and TRBJ1-2; D is possibly TRBD1 (6 bases). The length of the CDR3 is 13 residues. Germline CDR1 is SQVTM and CDR2 is ANQGSEA. V shed 6 bases and J shed 3 bases, with 14 bases lying between them. The CDR3, as DNA: TGCAGCGTCTCACAGGGAGGGGACTATGGCTACACCTTC. Translation: CSVSQGGDYGYTF.

This clone came up once. The chain combines TRBV5-6 with TRBJ2-7; TRBD2 is a possible D gene (5 bases). Trimming removed 1 base from V and 5 bases from J, with 19 bases in between. The CDR3 is made up of 16 amino acids. The germline V gene has CDR1 SGHDT and CDR2 YYEEEE. The CDR3 DNA follows: TGTGCCAGCAGCTTGCTAGACCCGGGATCCCCCCACGAGCAGTACTTC. The encoded protein is CASSLLDPGSPHEQYF.

This rearrangement joins TRBV29-1 to TRBJ2-3; D perhaps matches TRBD2 (5 bases). Germline CDR1 SQVTM, CDR2 ANQGSEA. V was cut by 6 bases and J by 3 bases, with 19 bases left in between. The CDR3 runs to 15 residues. The CDR3 sequence: CSVGRGSSLTDTQYF. CDR3 nucleotide sequence: TGCAGCGTGGGGAGAGGGTCTAGCCTTACAGATACGCAGTATTTT.

As for this clone: One end of the junction varies from germline; a read error may be responsible. The gene calls are TRBV7-2 and TRBJ2-3; TRBD2 matches 12 bases. Germline assignment: CDR1 SGHTA and CDR2 FQGNSA. CDR3 length: 13 amino acids. The CDR3 reads CASSTHLAGGLDF. The CDR3 DNA sequence: TGTGCCAGCAGCACCCATCTAGCGGGGGGGCTCGATTTT.

V gene TRBV19 combines with J gene TRBJ1-1; the match to TRBD1 covers 10 bases. The germline gives CDR1 LNHDA, CDR2 SQIVND (reference sequence). Trimming cost V 4 bases and J 4 bases; bases outside gene matches: 6. The CDR3 loop spans 15 amino acids. Here the CDR3 DNA reads TGTGCCAGTAGTACCGGGACAGGGGAGGTCACTGAAGCTTTCTTT. This gives the protein CASSTGTGEVTEAFF.

The chain carries TRBV27 and TRBJ1-1; tentatively, D is TRBD1 (6 bases). Germline lookup yields CDR1 MNHEY and CDR2 SMNVEV (reference sequence). V was shortened by 7 bases and J by 11 bases, with 20 bases between the two germline ends. This CDR3 region has 13 residues. The CDR3 sequence is CASTQNRVRTAFF. CDR3 DNA: TGTGCCAGCACCCAGAACAGGGTACGCACGGCTTTCTTT.

The rearrangement links TRBV6-5 to TRBJ2-1; 10 bases match TRBD1. This CDR3 is built from 15 residues. V lost 8 bases, J lost 2 bases, and 6 bases stayed unmatched. Germline V CDR1 and CDR2: MNHEY, SVGAGI. This CDR3 is CASHTGQGPYNEQFF. The CDR3 region has the DNA TGTGCCAGCCACACGGGACAGGGGCCCTACAATGAGCAGTTCTTC.

This clone was seen only once. CDR3 residues: CASSQYRVSQDTQYF. CDR3 DNA: TGCGCCAGCAGCCAATACAGGGTGTCCCAAGATACGCAGTATTTT. The chain links TRBV4-1 to TRBJ2-3, with D tentatively TRBD1 (6 bases). Germline V gene data show CDR1 as MGHRA and CDR2 as YSYEKL. V was shortened by 2 bases and J by 5 bases, with 14 bases between the two germline ends. The CDR3 has 15 residues.

J is TRBJ2-1 and V is TRBV4-1, with 8 bases matching TRBD1. Germline CDR1 and CDR2: MGHRA and YSYEKL. V gave up 4 bases and J gave up 9 bases; unmatched junction bases: 8. CDR3 length: 14 residues. CDR3 in DNA: TGCGCCAGCAGCCCCCGACAGGGGAAAGGTGAGCAGTTCTTC. Protein sequence: CASSPRQGKGEQFF.

The chain links TRBV6-6 to TRBJ1-6, with TRBD1 identical over 7 bases. Germline values: CDR1 MNHNY, CDR2 SVGAGI (reference sequence). V lost 2 bases and J lost 5; bases outside the gene matches: 0. This CDR3 spans 14 amino acids. The CDR3: CASSYGQDNSPLHF. The CDR3 DNA reads TGTGCCAGCAGTTACGGACAGGATAATTCACCCCTCCACTTT.

The chain joins TRBV30 to TRBJ1-2; 9 nucleotides agree with TRBD1. V lost 2 bases to trimming and J lost 7 bases; unmatched junction nucleotides: 8. Per the germline V gene, CDR1 is GTSNPN and CDR2 is SVGIG (reference sequence). The CDR3 sequence is 14 residues long. CDR3 coding DNA: TGTGCCTGGAGTTCCGGGACAGGGTCACCTGGCTACACCTTC. As protein: CAWSSGTGSPGYTF. The entire variable domain, with the rest obtained from reference TRBV30 and TRBJ1-2, is as follows: SQTIHQWPATLVQPVGSPLSLECTVEGTSNPNLYWYRQAAGRGLQLLFYSVGIGQISSEVPQNLSASRPQDRQFILSSKKLLLSDSGFYLCAWSSGTGSPGYTFGSGTRLTVV.